This T cell receptor beta chain was captured by sequencing in a study of cytomegalovirus exposure and HLA in healthy donors. Findings and limits, study-wide: The authors enumerated over 150 TCR beta chains as linked to cytomegalovirus. A missense variant in DCLRE1C was later tied to TCR beta V- and J-gene trimming.

Primers: 60 Vbeta forward and 13 Jbeta reverse. Sequencing used immunoSEQ multiplex PCR; TCRdb keeps in-frame clones, though not all of them. The data contain about 180,000 clones, over 65% of them singletons. This CDR3 spans 14 amino acids. V lost 5 bases to trimming and J lost 4 bases, with 15 bases between them. CDR1 and CDR2 from the germline V gene are GTSNPN and SVGIG (reference sequence). Details on this clone: The antigen is undetermined.

The sample taken for sequencing was PBMCs. V and J are TRBV30 and TRBJ2-1; tentatively, D is TRBD2 (5 bases). The clonotype originates from a young man in good health and CMV-seronegative. CDR3 bases: TGTGCCTGGGAGTCAAGGGAGCGGTACAATGAGCAGTTCTTC. Its translation is CAWESRERYNEQFF.